This TCR beta chain emerged from a study of T cells in Graves' hyperthyroidism and ophthalmopathy. Findings and limits, study-wide: A median about 7 months before onset, the model predicted ophthalmopathy. Blood held most thyroid clonotypes expanded above 0.001 frequency.

Regions amplified from RNA transcripts were the TCR beta CDR3 regions. The HTBI set primed first-round TCR CDR3 RT-PCR. TCRdb processed the multiplex PCR reads anew with MiXCR; each CDR3 protein has one entry. The table shows 600,000 to 750,000 distinct CDR3 sequences, with roughly 17% occurring only once. The germline CDR1 and CDR2 sequences are SEHNR and FQNEAQ (reference sequence). Trimming took off 2 bases at V and 9 bases at J, with 8 bases between the two ends. The CDR3 has 13 amino acids. In this sample, this clonotype turned up many times. The antigen remains undetermined. It was uncontrolled infection, other autoimmune disease, pregnancy or lactation that excluded patients. A roughly 9.3 ml volume of fresh peripheral blood provided the PBMCs.

What was sequenced was blood. V and J are TRBV7-9 and TRBJ1-6; D is uncertain. The clonotype was recovered from a man over 45 with Graves' hyperthyroidism. The CDR3 bases are TGTGCCAGCAGCTTAAGTCCAGGTTCACCCCTCCACTTT. This translates into CASSLSPGSPLHF.